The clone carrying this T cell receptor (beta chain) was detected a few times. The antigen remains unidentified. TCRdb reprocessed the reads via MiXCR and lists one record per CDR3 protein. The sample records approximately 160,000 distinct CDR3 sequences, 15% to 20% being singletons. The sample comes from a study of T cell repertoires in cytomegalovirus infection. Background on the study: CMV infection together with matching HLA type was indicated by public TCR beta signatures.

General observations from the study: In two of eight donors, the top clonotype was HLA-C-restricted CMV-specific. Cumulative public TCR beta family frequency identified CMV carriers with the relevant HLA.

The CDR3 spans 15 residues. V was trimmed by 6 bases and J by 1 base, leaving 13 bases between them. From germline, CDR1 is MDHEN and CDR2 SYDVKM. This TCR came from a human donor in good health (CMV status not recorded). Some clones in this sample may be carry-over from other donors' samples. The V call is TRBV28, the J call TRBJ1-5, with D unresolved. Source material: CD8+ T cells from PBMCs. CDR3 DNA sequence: TGTGCCAGCAGCCTAACAGCATTCAGCAATCAGCCCCAGCATTTT. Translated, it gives CASSLTAFSNQPQHF.